This T cell receptor beta chain was observed in a study of shared clonotypes between healthy human individuals. On this clone itself: A read error may produce the germline difference seen at one junction end.

TCRdb's copy holds only in-frame clones and misses some; the assay was immunoSEQ multiplex PCR. The sample contains about 2.1 million clones, about 93% of which appear only once. Positively selected for CCR7, the CD45RO-negative cells used as naive CD8 cells excluded terminally differentiated effector memory CD45RA+ cells. This sequence was found in a man between 18 and 35 years old in good health. Some clones in this sample may be carry-over from other donors' samples. Sequences were obtained from naive CD8+ T cells from PBMCs.

The CDR3 spells CASSEGTGHYNEQFF. DNA for the CDR3: TGTGCCAGCAGCGAAGGGACAGGACACTACAATGAGCAGTTCTTC. V usage is TRBV2 and J usage is TRBJ2-1; 8 nucleotides align to TRBD1. CDR1 and CDR2 from the germline V gene are SNHLY and FYNNEI. The CDR3 spans 15 residues.